This is a list of T cell receptor beta chains from one sample in a study of CD8 T cell repertoires and HIV-1 epitope variants. Clones were read by immunoSEQ multiplex PCR, and TCRdb kept only the in-frame ones, dropping some. Of 5,500 or so clones listed, about 65% are singletons. Antigens for these TCRs are unknown. Specimen: cultured CD8+ T cells derived from PBMCs. The receptors stem from a male donor with HIV. Both conserved end residues are part of each CDR3. The D gene is left open where the match is weak. Clone size appears in some rows only: once, few, many, or a class for an expanded clone.

V,size,J,length,D,CDR3,DNA
TRBV19,.,TRBJ1-5,17,.,CASSEAAGKYSNQPQHF,TGTGCCAGTAGTGAAGCAGCAGGGAAGTATAGCAATCAGCCCCAGCATTTT
TRBV18,.,TRBJ2-7,15,TRBD1,CASSPPFRDRGEQYF,TGTGCCAGCTCACCACCTTTCCGGGACAGGGGTGAGCAGTACTTC
TRBV28,.,TRBJ2-7,15,TRBD1,CASSSPRQGSYEQYF,TGTGCCAGCAGTTCACCCCGACAGGGCTCCTACGAGCAGTACTTC
TRBV11-2,few,TRBJ1-1,15,.,CASSLDWQGRTEAFF,TGTGCCAGCAGCTTAGATTGGCAGGGAAGGACTGAAGCTTTCTTT
TRBV19,medium-sized,TRBJ1-5,13,.,CASSIVPEGPQHF,TGTGCCAGTAGTATAGTTCCGGAGGGGCCCCAGCATTTT
TRBV28,.,TRBJ2-7,13,.,CASSLDGSYEQYF,TGTGCCAGCAGTCTGGACGGCTCCTACGAGCAGTACTTC
TRBV30,.,TRBJ2-1,15,.,CAWSVGDRSYNEQFF,TGTGCCTGGAGTGTAGGGGACCGATCCTACAATGAGCAGTTCTTC
TRBV19,.,TRBJ1-1,14,TRBD1,CASGFRTGNTEAFF,TGTGCCAGTGGATTTCGGACAGGGAACACTGAAGCTTTCTTT
TRBV19,.,TRBJ1-1,14,TRBD1,CASQVTGAPAEAFF,TGTGCCAGTCAGGTGACAGGGGCTCCGGCTGAAGCTTTCTTT
TRBV19,.,TRBJ2-3,16,TRBD2,CASSRGTSGSTDTQYF,TGTGCCAGTAGTAGAGGGACTAGCGGGAGCACAGATACGCAGTATTTT
TRBV28,.,TRBJ2-3,15,TRBD2,CASSFLAGGTDTQYF,TGTGCCAGCAGTTTCCTGGCGGGAGGCACAGATACGCAGTATTTT
TRBV10-3,.,TRBJ1-1,12,.,CAISPMNTEAFF,TGTGCCATCAGCCCAATGAACACTGAAGCTTTCTTT
TRBV13,.,TRBJ2-7,14,.,CASSLGGDTYEQYF,TGTGCCAGCAGCTTAGGGGGGGATACTTACGAGCAGTACTTC
TRBV28,.,TRBJ2-7,13,TRBD1,CASSSDRADEQYF,TGTGCCAGCAGTTCAGACAGGGCAGACGAGCAGTACTTC
TRBV28,.,TRBJ2-3,14,.,CASSLLGGMDTQYF,TGTGCCAGCAGTTTATTGGGGGGAATGGATACGCAGTATTTT
TRBV27,.,TRBJ2-1,14,TRBD2,CASSSQSSGAPQFF,TGTGCCAGCAGTTCCCAGAGTAGCGGGGCCCCACAGTTCTTC
TRBV5-6,.,TRBJ2-7,16,.,CASSLAPSGTGYEQYF,TGTGCCAGCAGCTTGGCTCCGTCCGGTACGGGTTACGAGCAGTACTTC
TRBV19,.,TRBJ2-7,14,.,CASSIQVSAYEQYF,TGTGCCAGTAGTATCCAAGTGAGCGCCTACGAGCAGTACTTC
TRBV2,.,TRBJ2-2,17,TRBD2,CASSDGLAGMNTGELFF,TGTGCCAGCAGTGACGGGCTAGCGGGAATGAACACCGGGGAGCTGTTTTTT
TRBV28,.,TRBJ1-2,13,.,CASSGGSSFGYTF,TGTGCCAGCAGTGGGGGGTCCTCTTTTGGCTACACCTTC
TRBV4-1,.,TRBJ1-5,15,.,CASSQAIGGNQPQHF,TGCGCCAGCAGCCAAGCCATCGGTGGCAATCAGCCCCAGCATTTT
TRBV5-1,once,TRBJ2-5,15,TRBD2,CASSKVLAGEETQYF,TGCGCCAGCAGCAAGGTCCTAGCGGGGGAAGAGACCCAGTACTTC
TRBV4-3,.,TRBJ2-1,17,TRBD2,CASSQGGGAGPYNEQFF,TGCGCCAGCAGCCAGGGCGGGGGGGCCGGCCCCTACAATGAGCAGTTCTTC
TRBV7-8,.,TRBJ2-7,14,.,CASSSTTASYEQYF,TGTGCCAGCAGCTCAACGACAGCCTCCTACGAGCAGTACTTC
TRBV7-3,.,TRBJ2-2,17,.,CASSPNPDYSNTGELFF,TGTGCCAGCAGCCCAAACCCGGACTACTCAAACACCGGGGAGCTGTTTTTT
TRBV7-6,once,TRBJ1-3,16,TRBD1,CASSIVVNRGGNTIYF,TGTGCCAGCAGCATTGTTGTGAACAGGGGTGGAAACACCATATATTTT
TRBV28,.,TRBJ2-7,18,.,CASSLAARGFSPSYEQYF,TGTGCCAGCAGTTTAGCTGCCCGGGGATTTTCCCCCTCCTACGAGCAGTACTTC
TRBV2,.,TRBJ2-2,14,.,CASLGALNTGELFF,TGTGCCAGCTTGGGGGCCCTGAACACCGGGGAGCTGTTTTTT
TRBV27,.,TRBJ2-1,15,.,CASSLSALIYNEQFF,TGTGCCAGCAGTTTATCGGCATTGATCTACAATGAGCAGTTCTTC
TRBV27,.,TRBJ2-7,15,.,CASSLSVGSSYEQYF,TGTGCCAGCAGCCTGTCGGTTGGGTCCTCCTACGAGCAGTACTTC
TRBV6-5,once,TRBJ2-7,14,TRBD2,CAVNSGVSSYEQYF,TGTGCCGTCAATAGCGGGGTCAGCTCCTACGAGCAGTACTTC